Following are 3 T cell receptor beta chains from one sample sequenced in a study of regulatory T cells in long-lasting Graves disease. iRepertoire HTBI primers and Arm-PCR of CDR3 regions built TCR beta libraries. TCRdb reanalysed the multiplex PCR reads using MiXCR and keeps one entry per CDR3 protein. Of over 350,000 distinct CDR3 sequences listed, roughly 20% are singletons. The sample's time point: persistent/refractory GD, antithyroid drugs over 5 years with positive TRAb. The TCR library was made from RNA extracted from PBMCs. Sequencing was performed on peripheral blood mononuclear cells (PBMCs), taken when the disease was refractory, from a patient treated with antithyroid drugs. These receptors were collected from a female donor with Graves disease.

The V and J genes are TRBV20-1 and TRBJ1-5; maybe TRBD1 (6 bases). Per germline, CDR1 DFQATT and CDR2 SNEGSKA (reference sequence). The CDR3 is 17 amino acids. The V gene lost 3 bases and the J gene lost 2 bases, with 20 bases spanning the gap. CDR3 loop: CSASQTGQGFGNQPQHF. CDR3 nucleotide sequence: TGCAGTGCTAGTCAAACGGGTCAGGGGTTTGGCAATCAGCCCCAGCATTTT.

This clonotype was found many times. The genes are TRBV28 and TRBJ2-4; 12 positions agree with TRBD2. The V gene end was trimmed by 7 bases and the J gene end by 8 bases; junction bases not matched to a gene: 9. This CDR3 has 15 residues. Per germline, CDR1 MDHEN and CDR2 SYDVKM. This CDR3 reads CASKPRTSGTDIQYF. CDR3 bases: TGTGCCAGCAAACCTCGGACTAGCGGGACTGACATTCAGTACTTC. The variable domain in full, with the rest retrieved from reference TRBV28 and TRBJ2-4, is DVKVTQSSRYLVKRTGEKVFLECVQDMDHENMFWYRQDPGLGLRLIYFSYDVKMKEKGDIPEGYSVSREKKERFSLILESASTNQTSMYLCASKPRTSGTDIQYFGAGTRLSVL.

The rearrangement links TRBV20-1 to TRBJ2-2, with 7 bases aligning to TRBD2. The CDR3 is 18 amino acids. Germline V gives CDR1 DFQATT, CDR2 SNEGSKA (reference sequence). Trimming cost V 0 bases and J 3 bases; bases outside gene matches: 13. The CDR3 here is CSARDPVAGARDTGELFF. CDR3 sequence (DNA): TGCAGTGCTAGAGATCCGGTGGCGGGAGCAAGGGACACCGGGGAGCTGTTTTTT.